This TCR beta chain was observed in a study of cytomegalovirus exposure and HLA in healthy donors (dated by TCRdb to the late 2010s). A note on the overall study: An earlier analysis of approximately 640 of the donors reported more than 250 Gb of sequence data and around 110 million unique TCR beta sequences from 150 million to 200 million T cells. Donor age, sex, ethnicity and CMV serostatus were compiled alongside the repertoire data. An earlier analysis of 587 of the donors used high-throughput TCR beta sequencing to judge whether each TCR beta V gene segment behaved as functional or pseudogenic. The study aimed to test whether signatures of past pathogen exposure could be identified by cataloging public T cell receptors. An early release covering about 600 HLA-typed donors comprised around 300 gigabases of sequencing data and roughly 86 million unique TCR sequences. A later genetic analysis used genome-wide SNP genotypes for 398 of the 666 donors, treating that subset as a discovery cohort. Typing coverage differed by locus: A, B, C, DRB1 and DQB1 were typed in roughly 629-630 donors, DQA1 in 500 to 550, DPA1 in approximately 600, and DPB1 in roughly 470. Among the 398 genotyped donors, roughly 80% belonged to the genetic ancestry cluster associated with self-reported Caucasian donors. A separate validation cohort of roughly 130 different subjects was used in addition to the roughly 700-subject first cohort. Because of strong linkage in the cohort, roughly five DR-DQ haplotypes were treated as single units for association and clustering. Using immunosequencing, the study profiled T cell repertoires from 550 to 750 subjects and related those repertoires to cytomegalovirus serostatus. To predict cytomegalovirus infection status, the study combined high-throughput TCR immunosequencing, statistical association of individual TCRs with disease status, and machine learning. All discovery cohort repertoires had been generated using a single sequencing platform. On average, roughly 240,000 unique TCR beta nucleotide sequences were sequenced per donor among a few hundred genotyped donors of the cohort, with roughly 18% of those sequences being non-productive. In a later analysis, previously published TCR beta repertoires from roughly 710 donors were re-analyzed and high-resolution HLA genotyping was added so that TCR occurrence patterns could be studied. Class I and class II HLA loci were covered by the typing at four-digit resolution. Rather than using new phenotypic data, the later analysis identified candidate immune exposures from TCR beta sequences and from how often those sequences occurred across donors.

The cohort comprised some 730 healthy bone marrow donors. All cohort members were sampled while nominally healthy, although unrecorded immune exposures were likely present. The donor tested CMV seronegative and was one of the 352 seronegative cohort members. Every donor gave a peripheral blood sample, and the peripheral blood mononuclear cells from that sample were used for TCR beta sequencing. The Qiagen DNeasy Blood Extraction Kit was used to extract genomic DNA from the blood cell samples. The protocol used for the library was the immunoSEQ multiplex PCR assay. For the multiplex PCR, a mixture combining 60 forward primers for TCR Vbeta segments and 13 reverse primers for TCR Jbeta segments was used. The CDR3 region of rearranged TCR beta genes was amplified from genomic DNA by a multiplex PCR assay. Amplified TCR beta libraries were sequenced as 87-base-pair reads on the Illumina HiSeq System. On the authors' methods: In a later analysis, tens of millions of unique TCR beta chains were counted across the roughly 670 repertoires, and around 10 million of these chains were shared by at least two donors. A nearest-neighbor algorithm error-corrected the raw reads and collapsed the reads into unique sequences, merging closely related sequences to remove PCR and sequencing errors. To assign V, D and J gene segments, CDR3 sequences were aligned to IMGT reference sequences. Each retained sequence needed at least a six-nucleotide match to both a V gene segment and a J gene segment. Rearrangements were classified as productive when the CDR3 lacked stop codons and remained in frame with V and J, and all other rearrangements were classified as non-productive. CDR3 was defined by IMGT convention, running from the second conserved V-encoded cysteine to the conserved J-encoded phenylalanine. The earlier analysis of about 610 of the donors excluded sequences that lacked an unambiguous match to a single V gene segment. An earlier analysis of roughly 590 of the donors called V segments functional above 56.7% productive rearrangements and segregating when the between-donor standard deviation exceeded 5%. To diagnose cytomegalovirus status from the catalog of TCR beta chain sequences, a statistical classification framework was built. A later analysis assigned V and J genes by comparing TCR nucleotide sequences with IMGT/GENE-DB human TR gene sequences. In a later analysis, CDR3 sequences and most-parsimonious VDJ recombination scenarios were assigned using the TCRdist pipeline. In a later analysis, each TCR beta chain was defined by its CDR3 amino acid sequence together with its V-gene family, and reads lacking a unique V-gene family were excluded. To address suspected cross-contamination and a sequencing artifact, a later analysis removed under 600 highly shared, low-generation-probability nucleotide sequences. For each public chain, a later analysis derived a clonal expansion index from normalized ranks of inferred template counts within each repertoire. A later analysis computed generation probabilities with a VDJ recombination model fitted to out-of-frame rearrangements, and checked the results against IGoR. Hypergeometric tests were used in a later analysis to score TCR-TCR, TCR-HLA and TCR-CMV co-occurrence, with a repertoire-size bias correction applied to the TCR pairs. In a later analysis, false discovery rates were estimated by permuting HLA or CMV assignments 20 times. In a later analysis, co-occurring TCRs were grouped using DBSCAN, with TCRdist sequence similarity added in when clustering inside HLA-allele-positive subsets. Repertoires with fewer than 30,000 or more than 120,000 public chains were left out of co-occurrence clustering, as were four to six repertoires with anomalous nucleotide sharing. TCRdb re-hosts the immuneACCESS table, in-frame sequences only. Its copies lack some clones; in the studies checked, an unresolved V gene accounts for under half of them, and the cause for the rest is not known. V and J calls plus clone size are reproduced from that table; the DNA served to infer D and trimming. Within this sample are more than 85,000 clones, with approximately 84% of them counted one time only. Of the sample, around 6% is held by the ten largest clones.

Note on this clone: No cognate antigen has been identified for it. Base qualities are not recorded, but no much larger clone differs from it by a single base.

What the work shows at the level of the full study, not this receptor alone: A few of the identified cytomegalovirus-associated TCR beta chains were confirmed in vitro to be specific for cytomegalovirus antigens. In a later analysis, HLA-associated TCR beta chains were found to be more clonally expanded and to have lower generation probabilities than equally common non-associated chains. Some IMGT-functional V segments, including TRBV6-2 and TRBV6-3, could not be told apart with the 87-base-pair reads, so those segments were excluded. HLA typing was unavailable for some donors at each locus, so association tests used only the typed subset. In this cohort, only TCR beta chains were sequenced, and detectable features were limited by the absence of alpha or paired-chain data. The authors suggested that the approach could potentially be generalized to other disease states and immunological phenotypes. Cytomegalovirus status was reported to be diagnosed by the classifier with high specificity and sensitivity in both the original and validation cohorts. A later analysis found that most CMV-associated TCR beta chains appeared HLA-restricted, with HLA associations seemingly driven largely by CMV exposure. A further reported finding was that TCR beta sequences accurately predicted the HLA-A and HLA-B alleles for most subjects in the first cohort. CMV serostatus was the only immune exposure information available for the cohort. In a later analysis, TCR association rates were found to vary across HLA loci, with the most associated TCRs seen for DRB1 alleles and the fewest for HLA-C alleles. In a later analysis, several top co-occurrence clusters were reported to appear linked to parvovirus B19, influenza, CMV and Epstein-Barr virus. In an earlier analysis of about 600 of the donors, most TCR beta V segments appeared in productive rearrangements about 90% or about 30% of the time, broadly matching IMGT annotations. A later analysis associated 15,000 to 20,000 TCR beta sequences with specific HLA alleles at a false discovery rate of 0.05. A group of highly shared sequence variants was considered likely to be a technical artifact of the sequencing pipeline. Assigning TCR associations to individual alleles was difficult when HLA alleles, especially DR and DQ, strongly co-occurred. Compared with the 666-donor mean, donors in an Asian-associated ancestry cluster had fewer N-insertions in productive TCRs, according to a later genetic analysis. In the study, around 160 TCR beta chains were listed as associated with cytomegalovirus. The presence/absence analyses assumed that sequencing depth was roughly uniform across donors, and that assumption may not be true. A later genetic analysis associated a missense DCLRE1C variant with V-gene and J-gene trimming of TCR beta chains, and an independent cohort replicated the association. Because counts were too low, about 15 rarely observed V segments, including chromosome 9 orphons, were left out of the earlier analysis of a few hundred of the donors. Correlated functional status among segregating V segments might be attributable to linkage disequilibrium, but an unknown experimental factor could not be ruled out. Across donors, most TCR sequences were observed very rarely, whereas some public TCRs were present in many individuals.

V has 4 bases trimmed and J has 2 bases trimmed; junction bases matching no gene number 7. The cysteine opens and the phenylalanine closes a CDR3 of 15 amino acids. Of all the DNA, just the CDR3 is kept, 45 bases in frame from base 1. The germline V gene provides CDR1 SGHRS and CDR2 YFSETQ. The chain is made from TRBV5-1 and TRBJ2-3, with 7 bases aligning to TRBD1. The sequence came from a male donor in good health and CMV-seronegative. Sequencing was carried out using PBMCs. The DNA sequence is TGCGCCAGCAGCCTGGGACAGACGATCACAGATACGCAGTATTTT. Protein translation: CASSLGQTITDTQYF.